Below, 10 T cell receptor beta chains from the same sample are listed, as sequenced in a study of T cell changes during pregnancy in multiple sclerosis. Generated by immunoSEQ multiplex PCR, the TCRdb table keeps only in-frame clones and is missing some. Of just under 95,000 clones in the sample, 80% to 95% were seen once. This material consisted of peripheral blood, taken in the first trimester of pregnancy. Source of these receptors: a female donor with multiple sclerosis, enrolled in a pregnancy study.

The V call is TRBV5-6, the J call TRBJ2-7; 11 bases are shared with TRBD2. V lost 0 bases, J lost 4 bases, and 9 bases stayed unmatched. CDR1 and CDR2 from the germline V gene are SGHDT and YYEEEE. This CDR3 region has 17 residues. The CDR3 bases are TGTGCCAGCAGCTTGGGGGGGTTACTAGCGGGAGAATACGAGCAGTACTTC. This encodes CASSLGGLLAGEYEQYF.

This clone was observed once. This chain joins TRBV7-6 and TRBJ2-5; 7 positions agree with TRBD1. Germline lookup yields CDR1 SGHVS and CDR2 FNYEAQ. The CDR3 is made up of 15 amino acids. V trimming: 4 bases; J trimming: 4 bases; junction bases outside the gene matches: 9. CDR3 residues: CASSYNRGSGETQYF. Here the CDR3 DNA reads TGTGCCAGCAGCTACAACAGGGGTTCGGGAGAGACCCAGTACTTC.

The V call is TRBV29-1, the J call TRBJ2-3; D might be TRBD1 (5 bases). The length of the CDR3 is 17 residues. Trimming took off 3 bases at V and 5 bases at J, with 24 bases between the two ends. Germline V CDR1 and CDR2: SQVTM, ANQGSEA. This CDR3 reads CSVDQGARELLGDTQYF. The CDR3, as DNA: TGCAGCGTTGATCAAGGGGCCAGGGAACTCCTGGGAGATACGCAGTATTTT.

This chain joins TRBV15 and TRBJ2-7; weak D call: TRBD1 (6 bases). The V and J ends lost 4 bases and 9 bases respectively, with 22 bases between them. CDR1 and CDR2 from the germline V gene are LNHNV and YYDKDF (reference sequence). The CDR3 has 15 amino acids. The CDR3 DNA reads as TGTGCCACCAGCACCTCTGGACAGCTCACCAAGGTGCAGTACTTC. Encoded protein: CATSTSGQLTKVQYF. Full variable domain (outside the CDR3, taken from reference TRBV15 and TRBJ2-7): DAMVIQNPRYQVTQFGKPVTLSCSQTLNHNVMYWYQQKSSQAPKLLFHYYDKDFNNEADTPDNFQSRRPNTSFCFLDIRSPGLGDTAMYLCATSTSGQLTKVQYFGPGTRLTVT.

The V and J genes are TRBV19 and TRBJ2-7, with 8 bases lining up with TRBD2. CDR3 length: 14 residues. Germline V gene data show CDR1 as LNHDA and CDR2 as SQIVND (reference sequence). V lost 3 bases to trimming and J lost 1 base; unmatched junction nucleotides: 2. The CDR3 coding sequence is TGTGCCAGTAGTATTGCGGGAGGTTCCTACGAGCAGTACTTC. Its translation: CASSIAGGSYEQYF.

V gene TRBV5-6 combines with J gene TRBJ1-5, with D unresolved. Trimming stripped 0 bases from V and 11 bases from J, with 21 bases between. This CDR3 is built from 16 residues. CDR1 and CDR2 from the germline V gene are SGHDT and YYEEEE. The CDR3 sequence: CASSLGAAFGARAQHF. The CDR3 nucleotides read TGTGCCAGCAGCTTGGGGGCGGCTTTCGGCGCGAGGGCCCAGCATTTT.

The CDR3 is CASQEQGPNTEAFF. The CDR3 DNA follows: TGTGCCAGCCAAGAACAGGGTCCGAACACTGAAGCTTTCTTT. The chain links TRBV6-6 to TRBJ1-1; maybe TRBD1 (6 bases). The CDR3 length is 14 residues. Trimming took off 8 bases at V and 1 base at J, with 14 bases between the two ends. Germline V CDR1 and CDR2: MNHNY, SVGAGI (reference sequence).

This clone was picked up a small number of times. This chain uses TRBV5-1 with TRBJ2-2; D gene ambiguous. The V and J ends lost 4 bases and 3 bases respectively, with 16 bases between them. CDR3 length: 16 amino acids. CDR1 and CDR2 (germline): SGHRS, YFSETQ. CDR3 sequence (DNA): TGCGCCAGCAGCCGAGAGTCGAGGCCCCACACCGGGGAGCTGTTTTTT. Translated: CASSRESRPHTGELFF.

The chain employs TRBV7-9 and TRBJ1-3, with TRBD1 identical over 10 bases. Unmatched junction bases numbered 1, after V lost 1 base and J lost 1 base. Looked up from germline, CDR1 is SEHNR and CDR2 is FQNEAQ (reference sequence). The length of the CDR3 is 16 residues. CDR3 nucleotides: TGTGCCAGCAGCTTAGGGGACAGGGGTTCTGGAAACACCATATATTTT. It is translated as CASSLGDRGSGNTIYF.

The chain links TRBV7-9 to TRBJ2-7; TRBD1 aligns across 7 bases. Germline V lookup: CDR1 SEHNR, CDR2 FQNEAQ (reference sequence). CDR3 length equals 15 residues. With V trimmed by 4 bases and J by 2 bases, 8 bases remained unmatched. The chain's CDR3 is CASSSTGLGAYEQYF. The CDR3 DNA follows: TGTGCCAGCAGCTCGACAGGGTTAGGGGCCTACGAGCAGTACTTC.